The present T cell receptor beta chain was sequenced within a study of blood T cell repertoires in COVID-19. About the research overall: From the United States, Italy and Spain came samples of acute and convalescent COVID-19. PBMCs, B-cell-depleted T cells, or T cells provided the cDNA or gDNA that made up the material.

The CDR3 extends over 15 amino acids. The germline V gene encodes CDR1 SGHRS and CDR2 YFSETQ. Source study methods: Quantification of nucleated cells was approximated via reference gene primer amplification. Generated by immunoSEQ multiplex PCR, the TCRdb table keeps only in-frame clones and is missing some. The V and J calls and clone size were taken over from that table, and D and trimming were inferred from the DNA. This table holds tens of thousands of clones, around four fifths found once. As for this clone: At one boundary the junction diverges from the germline segment, which might be a read error.

The sequence derives from a woman aged 70-85 years with active or convalescent COVID-19. The sample taken for sequencing was peripheral blood. This chain joins TRBV5-1 and TRBJ1-3, with D possibly being TRBD1 (5 bases). CDR3 amino acids: CASSLGQNSGNTIYF. DNA of the CDR3: TGCGCCAGCAGTTTGGGGCAGAACTCTGGAAACACCATATATTTT.